These T cell receptor beta chains were read from a single sample in a study of molecular identifiers for immune sequencing clone quantification. From the PCR reads, TCRdb called clonotypes with MiXCR, one entry per CDR3 protein. This table has 460,000 or so distinct CDR3 sequences, around 23% appearing once. Sequenced input: naive CD8+ T cells from blood, with Jurkat cell RNA spiked in. The receptors originated from a human donor in good health. Some libraries in this study had Jurkat cell RNA spiked in. The conserved cysteine and the conserved F or W are not part of the CDR3 here. Fields, in order: CDR3 protein, J gene, V gene, CDR3 length.

CDR3 protein: ASTQGGGNTEAF; J gene: TRBJ1-1; V gene: TRBV7-8; CDR3 length: 12
CDR3 protein: SVGGAGDIQY; J gene: TRBJ2-4; V gene: TRBV29-1; CDR3 length: 10
CDR3 protein: ASSFRLADTQY; J gene: TRBJ2-3; V gene: TRBV27; CDR3 length: 11
CDR3 protein: ASSSGQGDYWPAGELF; J gene: TRBJ2-2; V gene: TRBV7-6; CDR3 length: 16
CDR3 protein: ASSQKLNQPQH; J gene: TRBJ1-5; V gene: TRBV13; CDR3 length: 11
CDR3 protein: ASSESAILGRVDTQY; J gene: TRBJ2-3; V gene: TRBV10-2; CDR3 length: 15
CDR3 protein: ASSPPGLAGSMLYNEQF; J gene: TRBJ2-1; V gene: TRBV9; CDR3 length: 17
CDR3 protein: AWELEGTEAF; J gene: TRBJ1-1; V gene: TRBV30; CDR3 length: 10
CDR3 protein: ATSDSSIYEQY; J gene: TRBJ2-7; V gene: TRBV15; CDR3 length: 11
CDR3 protein: ASSNNQQGAGEKLF; J gene: TRBJ1-4; V gene: TRBV7-9; CDR3 length: 14
CDR3 protein: ASSQVEVGYGSEQY; J gene: TRBJ2-7; V gene: TRBV4-3; CDR3 length: 14
CDR3 protein: ASSQQDTQY; J gene: TRBJ2-3; V gene: TRBV4-3; CDR3 length: 9
CDR3 protein: ASNRTRARGNQPQH; J gene: TRBJ1-5; V gene: TRBV2; CDR3 length: 14
CDR3 protein: ASSGLGGYEQY; J gene: TRBJ2-7; V gene: TRBV6-2/TRBV6-3; CDR3 length: 11
CDR3 protein: ASSQETVYEQY; J gene: TRBJ2-7; V gene: TRBV4-1; CDR3 length: 11
CDR3 protein: ASSYAGTGLLTEAF; J gene: TRBJ1-1; V gene: TRBV6-2/TRBV6-3; CDR3 length: 14
CDR3 protein: ASTQGREPAYEQY; J gene: TRBJ2-7; V gene: TRBV2; CDR3 length: 13
CDR3 protein: SARETGSMNTEAF; J gene: TRBJ1-1; V gene: TRBV20-1; CDR3 length: 13
CDR3 protein: ASSPTGGVNEQY; J gene: TRBJ2-7; V gene: TRBV5-5; CDR3 length: 12
CDR3 protein: ASSPRVGVDPPEAF; J gene: TRBJ1-1; V gene: TRBV11-2; CDR3 length: 14
CDR3 protein: ASSGTSGDPYLYTGELF; J gene: TRBJ2-2; V gene: TRBV9; CDR3 length: 17
CDR3 protein: ASSISGEFYEQY; J gene: TRBJ2-7; V gene: TRBV19; CDR3 length: 12
CDR3 protein: ASSLGSGITGELF; J gene: TRBJ2-2; V gene: TRBV5-1; CDR3 length: 13
CDR3 protein: ASSLSRGGEDSPLH; J gene: TRBJ1-6; V gene: TRBV7-9; CDR3 length: 14
CDR3 protein: ASRYNRNTEAF; J gene: TRBJ1-1; V gene: TRBV28; CDR3 length: 11
CDR3 protein: ASSLREADTQY; J gene: TRBJ2-3; V gene: TRBV28; CDR3 length: 11
CDR3 protein: ASRPRDQPQH; J gene: TRBJ1-5; V gene: TRBV12-3/TRBV12-4; CDR3 length: 10
CDR3 protein: SARDSAGGDSPLH; J gene: TRBJ1-6; V gene: TRBV20-1; CDR3 length: 13
CDR3 protein: ASSSLAGGAYEQY; J gene: TRBJ2-7; V gene: TRBV7-2; CDR3 length: 13
CDR3 protein: ASSYSQERTARANVLT; J gene: TRBJ2-6; V gene: TRBV6-2/TRBV6-3; CDR3 length: 16
CDR3 protein: ASSFGDSLQETQY; J gene: TRBJ2-5; V gene: TRBV11-2; CDR3 length: 13